This TCR beta chain was observed in a study of shared clonotypes between healthy human individuals. TCRdb's copy holds only in-frame clones and misses some; the assay was immunoSEQ multiplex PCR. The data contain 1.5 million to 2.5 million clones, roughly 94% of them singletons. The naive CD8 fraction comprised CD45RO-negative cells positively selected for CCR7 and excluded terminally differentiated effector memory CD45RA+ cells. V gave up 1 base and J gave up 4 bases, with 11 bases separating them. The germline gives CDR1 SGHVS, CDR2 FNYEAQ. This CDR3 contains 14 residues. The sequence was obtained from a man between 18 and 35 years old in good health. The sample taken for sequencing was naive CD8+ T cells sorted from blood. The chain combines TRBV7-6 with TRBJ2-7, with D possibly matching TRBD2 (6 bases). The CDR3 DNA follows: TGTGCCAGCAGCTTAGGGGGGGAGATATACGAGCAGTACTTC. Translation gives CASSLGGEIYEQYF.